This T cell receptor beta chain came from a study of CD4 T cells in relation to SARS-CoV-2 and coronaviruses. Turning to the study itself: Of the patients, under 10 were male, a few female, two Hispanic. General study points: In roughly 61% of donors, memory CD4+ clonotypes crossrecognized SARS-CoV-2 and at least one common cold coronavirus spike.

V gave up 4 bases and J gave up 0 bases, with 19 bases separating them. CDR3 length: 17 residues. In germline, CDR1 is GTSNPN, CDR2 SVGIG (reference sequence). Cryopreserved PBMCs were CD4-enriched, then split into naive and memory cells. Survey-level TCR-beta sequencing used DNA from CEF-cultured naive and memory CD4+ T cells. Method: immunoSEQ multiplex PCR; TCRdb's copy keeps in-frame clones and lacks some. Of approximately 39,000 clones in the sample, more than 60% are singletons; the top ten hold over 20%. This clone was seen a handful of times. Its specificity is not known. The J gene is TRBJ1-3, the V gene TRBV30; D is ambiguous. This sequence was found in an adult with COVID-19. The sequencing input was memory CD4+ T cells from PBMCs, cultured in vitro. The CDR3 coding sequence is TGTGCCTGGACCACCCGTTTGCGGGTAAACTCTGGAAACACCATATATTTT. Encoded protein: CAWTTRLRVNSGNTIYF. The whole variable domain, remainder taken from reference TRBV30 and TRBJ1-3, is SQTIHQWPATLVQPVGSPLSLECTVEGTSNPNLYWYRQAAGRGLQLLFYSVGIGQISSEVPQNLSASRPQDRQFILSSKKLLLSDSGFYLCAWTTRLRVNSGNTIYFGEGSWLTVV.